This T cell receptor (beta chain) was sequenced in a study of shared clonotypes between healthy human individuals. This CDR3 region has 16 residues. V gave up 0 bases and J gave up 5 bases; unmatched junction bases: 4. Germline V gives CDR1 SGHRS, CDR2 YFSETQ. Only CD45RO-negative cells positively selected for CCR7 counted as naive CD8 cells, so terminally differentiated effector memory CD45RA+ cells were excluded. Concerning this clone: The target antigen is unknown.

Assay used: immunoSEQ multiplex PCR; TCRdb lists only in-frame clones, some missing. Of millions of clones in the sample, around 96% are singletons; the top ten hold roughly 1%. Overall study findings and caveats: The diversity represented, both genetic and in exposure history, was limited by few donors.

The receptor was derived from a man younger than 35 in good health. The V gene is TRBV5-1, the J gene TRBJ2-3, with 12 bases matching TRBD2. Sequencing was done on a sample of naive CD8+ T cells sorted from blood. CDR3 sequence reads: CASSLAPGLAGDTQYF. The CDR3 bases are TGCGCCAGCAGCTTGGCACCGGGACTAGCGGGAGATACGCAGTATTTT.